This T cell receptor beta chain appears in the sequencing data of a study of CD8+CD57+ T cells in acquired aplastic anemia. Study conclusions and caveats: It was found that some 30 CD8+ CDR3 sequences were shared between patients and controls. CD8+ Simpson's diversity showed no significant patient-control difference.

This clonotype came up many times. Its target is not known. Genomic DNA was employed as the template in profiling TCR beta VDJ and CDR3. TCRdb re-called the reads with MiXCR, one entry per CDR3 protein. The repertoire holds 250,000 to 300,000 distinct CDR3 sequences, roughly 50% seen once, with approximately 8.2% in the top ten. The CDR3 is made up of 11 amino acids. Germline V gene lookup returns CDR1 DFQATT and CDR2 SNEGSKA (reference sequence). Losses at the gene ends were 5 bases for V and 5 bases for J; bases not matched to a gene: 1. Specimen: sorted CD4+, CD8+, or CD8+CD57+ T cells (not recorded which) from PBMCs. The chain uses TRBV20-1 and TRBJ2-7, with TRBD1 matching over 9 bases. The source is a human donor with severe aplastic anemia or a healthy control (not recorded which). The CDR3 here is CSARTGDEQYF. DNA for the CDR3: TGCAGTGCTCGGACAGGGGACGAGCAGTACTTC.